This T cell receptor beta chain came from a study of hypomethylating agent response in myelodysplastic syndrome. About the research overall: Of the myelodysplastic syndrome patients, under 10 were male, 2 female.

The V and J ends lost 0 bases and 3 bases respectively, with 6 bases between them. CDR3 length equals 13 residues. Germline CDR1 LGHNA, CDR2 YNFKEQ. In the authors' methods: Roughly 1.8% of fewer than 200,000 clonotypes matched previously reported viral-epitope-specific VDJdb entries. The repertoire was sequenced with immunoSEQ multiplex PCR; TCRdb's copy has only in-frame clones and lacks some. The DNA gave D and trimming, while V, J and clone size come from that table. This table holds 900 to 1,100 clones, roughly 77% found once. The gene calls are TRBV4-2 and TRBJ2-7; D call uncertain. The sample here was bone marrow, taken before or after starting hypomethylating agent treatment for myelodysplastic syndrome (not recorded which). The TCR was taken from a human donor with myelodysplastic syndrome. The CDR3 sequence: CASSQDSRYEQYF. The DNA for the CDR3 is TGTGCCAGCAGCCAAGATTCCCGCTACGAGCAGTACTTC.